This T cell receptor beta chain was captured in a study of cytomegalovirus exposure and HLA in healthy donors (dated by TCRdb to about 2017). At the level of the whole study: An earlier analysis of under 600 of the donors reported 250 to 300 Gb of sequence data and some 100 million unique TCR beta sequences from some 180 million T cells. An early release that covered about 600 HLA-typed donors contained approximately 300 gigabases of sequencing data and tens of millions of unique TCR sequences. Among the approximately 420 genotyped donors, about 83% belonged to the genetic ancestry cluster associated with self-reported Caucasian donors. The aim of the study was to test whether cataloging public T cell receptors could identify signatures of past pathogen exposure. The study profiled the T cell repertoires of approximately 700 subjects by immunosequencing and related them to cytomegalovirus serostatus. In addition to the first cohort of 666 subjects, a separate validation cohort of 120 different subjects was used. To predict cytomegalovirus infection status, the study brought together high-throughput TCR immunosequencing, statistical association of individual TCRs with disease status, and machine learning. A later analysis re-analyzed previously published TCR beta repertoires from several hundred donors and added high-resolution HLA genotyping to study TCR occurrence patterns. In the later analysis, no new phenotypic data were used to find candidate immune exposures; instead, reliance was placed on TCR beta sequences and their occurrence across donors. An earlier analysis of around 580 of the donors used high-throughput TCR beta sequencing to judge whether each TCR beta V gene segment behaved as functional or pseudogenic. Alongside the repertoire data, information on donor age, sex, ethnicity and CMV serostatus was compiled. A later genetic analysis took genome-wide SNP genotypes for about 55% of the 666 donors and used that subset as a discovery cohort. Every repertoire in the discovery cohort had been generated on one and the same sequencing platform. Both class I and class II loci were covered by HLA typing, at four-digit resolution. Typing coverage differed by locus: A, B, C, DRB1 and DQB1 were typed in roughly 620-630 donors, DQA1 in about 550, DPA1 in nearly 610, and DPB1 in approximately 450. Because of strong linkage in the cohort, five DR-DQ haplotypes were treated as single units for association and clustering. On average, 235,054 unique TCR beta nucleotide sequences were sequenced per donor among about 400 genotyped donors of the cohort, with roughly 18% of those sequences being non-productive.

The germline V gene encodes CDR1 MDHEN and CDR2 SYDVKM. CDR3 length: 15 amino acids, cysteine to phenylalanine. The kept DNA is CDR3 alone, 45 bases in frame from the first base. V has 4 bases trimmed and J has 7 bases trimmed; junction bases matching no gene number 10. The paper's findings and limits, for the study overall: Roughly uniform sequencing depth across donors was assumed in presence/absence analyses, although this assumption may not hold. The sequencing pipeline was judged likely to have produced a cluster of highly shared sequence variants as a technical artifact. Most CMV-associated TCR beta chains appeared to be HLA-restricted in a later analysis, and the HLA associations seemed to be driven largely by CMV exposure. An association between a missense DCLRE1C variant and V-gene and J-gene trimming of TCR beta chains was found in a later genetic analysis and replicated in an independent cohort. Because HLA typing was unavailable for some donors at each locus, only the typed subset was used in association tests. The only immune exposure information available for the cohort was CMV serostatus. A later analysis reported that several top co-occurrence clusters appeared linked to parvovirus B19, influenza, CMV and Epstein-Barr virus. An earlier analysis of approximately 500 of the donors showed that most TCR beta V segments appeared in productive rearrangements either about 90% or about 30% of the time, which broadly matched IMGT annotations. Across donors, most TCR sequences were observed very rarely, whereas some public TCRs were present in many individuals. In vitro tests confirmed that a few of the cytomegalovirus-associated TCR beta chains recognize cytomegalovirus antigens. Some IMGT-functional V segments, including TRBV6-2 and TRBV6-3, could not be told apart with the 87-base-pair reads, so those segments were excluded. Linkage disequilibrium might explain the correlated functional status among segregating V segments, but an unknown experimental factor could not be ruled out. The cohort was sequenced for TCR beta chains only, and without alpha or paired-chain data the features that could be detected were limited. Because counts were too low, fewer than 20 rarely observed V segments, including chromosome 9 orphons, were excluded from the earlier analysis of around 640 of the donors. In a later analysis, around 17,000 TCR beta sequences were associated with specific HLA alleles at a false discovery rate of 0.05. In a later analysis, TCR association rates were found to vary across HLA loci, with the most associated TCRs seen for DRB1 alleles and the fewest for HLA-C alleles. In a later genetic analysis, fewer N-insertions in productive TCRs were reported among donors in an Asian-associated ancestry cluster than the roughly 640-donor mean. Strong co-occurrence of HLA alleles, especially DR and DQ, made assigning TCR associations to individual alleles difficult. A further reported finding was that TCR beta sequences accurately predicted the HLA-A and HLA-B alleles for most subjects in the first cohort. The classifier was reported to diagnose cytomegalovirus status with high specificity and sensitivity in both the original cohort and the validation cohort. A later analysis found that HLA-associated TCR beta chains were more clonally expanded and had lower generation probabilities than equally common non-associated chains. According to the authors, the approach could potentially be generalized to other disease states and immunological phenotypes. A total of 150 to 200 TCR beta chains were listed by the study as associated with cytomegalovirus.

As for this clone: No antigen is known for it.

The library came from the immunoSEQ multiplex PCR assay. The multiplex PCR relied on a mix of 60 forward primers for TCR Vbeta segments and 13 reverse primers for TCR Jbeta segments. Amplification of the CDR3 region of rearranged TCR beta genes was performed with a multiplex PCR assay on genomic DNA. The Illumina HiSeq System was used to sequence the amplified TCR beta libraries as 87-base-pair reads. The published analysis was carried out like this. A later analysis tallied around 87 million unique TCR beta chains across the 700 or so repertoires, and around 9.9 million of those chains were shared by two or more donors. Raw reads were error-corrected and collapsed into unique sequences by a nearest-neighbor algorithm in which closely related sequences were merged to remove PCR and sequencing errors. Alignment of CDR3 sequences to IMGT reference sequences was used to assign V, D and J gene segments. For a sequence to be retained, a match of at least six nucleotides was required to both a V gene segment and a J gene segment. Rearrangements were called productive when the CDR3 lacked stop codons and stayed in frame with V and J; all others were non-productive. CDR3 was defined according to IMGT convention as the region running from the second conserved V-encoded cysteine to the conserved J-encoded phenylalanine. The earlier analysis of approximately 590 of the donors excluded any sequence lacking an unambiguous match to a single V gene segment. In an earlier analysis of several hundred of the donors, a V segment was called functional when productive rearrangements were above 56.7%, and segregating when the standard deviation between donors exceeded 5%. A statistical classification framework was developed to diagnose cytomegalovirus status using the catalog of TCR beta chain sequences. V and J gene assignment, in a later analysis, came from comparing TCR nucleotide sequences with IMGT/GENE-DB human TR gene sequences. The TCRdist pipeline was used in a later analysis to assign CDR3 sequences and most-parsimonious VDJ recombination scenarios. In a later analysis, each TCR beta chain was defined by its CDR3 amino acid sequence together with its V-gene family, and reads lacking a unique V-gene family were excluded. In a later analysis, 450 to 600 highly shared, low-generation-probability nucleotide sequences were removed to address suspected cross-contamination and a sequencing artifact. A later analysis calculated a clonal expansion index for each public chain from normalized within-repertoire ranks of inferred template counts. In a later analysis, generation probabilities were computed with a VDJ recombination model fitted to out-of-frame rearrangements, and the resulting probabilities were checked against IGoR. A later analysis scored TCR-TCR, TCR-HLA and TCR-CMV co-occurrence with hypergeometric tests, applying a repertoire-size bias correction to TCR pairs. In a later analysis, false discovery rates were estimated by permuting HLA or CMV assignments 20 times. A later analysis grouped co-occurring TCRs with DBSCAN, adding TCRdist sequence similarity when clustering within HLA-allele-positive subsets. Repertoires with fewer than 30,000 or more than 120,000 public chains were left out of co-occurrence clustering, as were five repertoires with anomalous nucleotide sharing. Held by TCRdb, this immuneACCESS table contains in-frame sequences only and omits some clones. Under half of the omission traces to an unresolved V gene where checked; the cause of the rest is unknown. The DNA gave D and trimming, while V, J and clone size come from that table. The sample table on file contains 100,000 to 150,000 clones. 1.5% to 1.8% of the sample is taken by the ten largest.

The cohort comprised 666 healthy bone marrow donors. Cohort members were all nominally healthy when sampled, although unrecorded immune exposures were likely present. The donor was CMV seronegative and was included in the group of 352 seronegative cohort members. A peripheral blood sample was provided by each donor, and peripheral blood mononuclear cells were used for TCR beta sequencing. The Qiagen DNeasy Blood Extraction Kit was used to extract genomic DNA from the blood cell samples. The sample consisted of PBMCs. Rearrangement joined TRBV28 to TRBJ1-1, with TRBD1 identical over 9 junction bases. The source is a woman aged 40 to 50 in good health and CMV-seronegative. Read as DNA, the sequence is TGTGCCAGCAGTTCCTGGACAGGGGATGAGATTGAAGCTTTCTTT. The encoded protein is CASSSWTGDEIEAFF.